A selection of T cell receptor beta chains follows, all from one sample in a study of OX40 agonist ivuxolimab in advanced cancers. Repertoires were generated with immunoSEQ multiplex PCR, while TCRdb's copy carries only in-frame clones and drops some. The sample shows tens of thousands of clones, 70% to 90% of them seen only once. Sequences were derived from CD4+ or CD8+ T cells sorted from blood, sampled in a trial of the OX40 agonist ivuxolimab. Receptors were obtained from an adult with an advanced solid tumor such as melanoma, head and neck, liver or kidney cancer. CDR3s include the opening cysteine and the closing phenylalanine or tryptophan. D genes are given only for firm matches. Where a row states a size, it is once, few, many or the class of an expanded clone; other rows omit it.

clone_size d_call j_call v_call cdr3_aa cdr3_nt
. . TRBJ2-7 TRBV11-3 CASSFGLADFYEQYF TGTGCCAGCAGCTTTGGGCTAGCAGATTTCTACGAGCAGTACTTC
. TRBD1 TRBJ1-3 TRBV19 CASSQGASGNTIYF TGTGCCAGTAGCCAGGGGGCCTCTGGAAACACCATATATTTT
. . TRBJ2-5 TRBV11-3 CASSRADQETQYF TGTGCCAGCAGCCGGGCGGATCAAGAGACCCAGTACTTC
. . TRBJ2-3 TRBV27 CASLKRGTDTQYF TGTGCCAGCCTCAAACGAGGCACAGATACGCAGTATTTT
. . TRBJ1-1 TRBV23-1 CASSQNLFYTEAFF TGCGCCAGCAGTCAAAACTTGTTTTACACTGAAGCTTTCTTT
. . TRBJ2-5 TRBV7-2 CASSLFGRRSGRGETQYF TGTGCCAGCAGCTTATTTGGCCGCCGGTCCGGGAGAGGGGAGACCCAGTACTTC
. . TRBJ2-1 TRBV28 CASSLGARNEQFF TGTGCCAGCAGTTTGGGGGCGCGCAATGAGCAGTTCTTC
few . TRBJ1-1 TRBV7-2 CASSLARQRNTEAFF TGTGCCAGCAGCTTAGCGCGCCAGAGGAACACTGAAGCTTTCTTT
. TRBD1 TRBJ2-7 TRBV5-1 CASSLGQGARYEQYF TGCGCCAGCAGCTTAGGACAGGGGGCGCGCTACGAGCAGTACTTC
. . TRBJ1-6 TRBV30 CAWSRGELANSPLHF TGTGCCTGGAGTAGGGGGGAACTTGCTAATTCACCCCTCCACTTT
. TRBD1 TRBJ1-1 TRBV5-6 CASSPSLRTGRGWNTEAFF TGTGCCAGCAGCCCATCGCTGAGGACAGGGCGGGGTTGGAACACTGAAGCTTTCTTT
. TRBD2 TRBJ2-1 TRBV4-1 CASSQGSSGANEQFF TGCGCCAGCAGCCAAGGGTCTAGCGGAGCAAATGAGCAGTTCTTC
. . TRBJ1-5 TRBV10-3 CAISAEYSNQPQHF TGTGCCATCAGTGCTGAGTATAGCAATCAGCCCCAGCATTTT
. . TRBJ1-1 TRBV13 CASSRLPGQLNTEAFF TGTGCCAGCAGCCGATTACCGGGACAACTTAACACTGAAGCTTTCTTT
. . TRBJ1-1 TRBV5-4 CASSFRQYSEAFF TGTGCCAGCAGCTTTCGACAGTACTCTGAAGCTTTCTTT
. . TRBJ2-4 TRBV25-1 CASSERLSSSIQYF TGTGCCAGCAGTGAAAGGTTGAGTTCCTCCATTCAGTACTTC